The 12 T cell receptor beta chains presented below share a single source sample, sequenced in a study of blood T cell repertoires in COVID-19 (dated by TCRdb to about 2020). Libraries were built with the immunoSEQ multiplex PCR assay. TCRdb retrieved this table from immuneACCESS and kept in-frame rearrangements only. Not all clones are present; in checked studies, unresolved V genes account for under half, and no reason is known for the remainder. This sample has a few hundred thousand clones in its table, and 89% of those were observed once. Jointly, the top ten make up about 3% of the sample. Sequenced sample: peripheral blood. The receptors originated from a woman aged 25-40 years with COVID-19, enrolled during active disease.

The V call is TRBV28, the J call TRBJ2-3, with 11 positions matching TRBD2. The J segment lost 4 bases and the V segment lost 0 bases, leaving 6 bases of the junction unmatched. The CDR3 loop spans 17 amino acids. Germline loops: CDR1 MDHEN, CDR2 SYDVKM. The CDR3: CASSLWASGGMPDTQYF. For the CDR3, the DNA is TGTGCCAGCAGTTTATGGGCTAGCGGGGGGATGCCAGATACGCAGTATTTT.

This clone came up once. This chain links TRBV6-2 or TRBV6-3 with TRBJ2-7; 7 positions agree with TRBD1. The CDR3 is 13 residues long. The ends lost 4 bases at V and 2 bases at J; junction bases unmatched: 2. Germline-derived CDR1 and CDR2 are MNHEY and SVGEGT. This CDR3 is CASSLDRPYEQYF. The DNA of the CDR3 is TGTGCCAGCAGTTTGGACAGGCCCTACGAGCAGTACTTC.

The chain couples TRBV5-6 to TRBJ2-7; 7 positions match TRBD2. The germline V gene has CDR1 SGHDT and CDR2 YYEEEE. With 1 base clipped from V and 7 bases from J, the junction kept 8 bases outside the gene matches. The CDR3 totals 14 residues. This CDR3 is CASSLRAGVGEQYV. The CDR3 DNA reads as TGTGCCAGCAGCTTGAGGGCGGGAGTGGGAGAGCAGTACGTC.

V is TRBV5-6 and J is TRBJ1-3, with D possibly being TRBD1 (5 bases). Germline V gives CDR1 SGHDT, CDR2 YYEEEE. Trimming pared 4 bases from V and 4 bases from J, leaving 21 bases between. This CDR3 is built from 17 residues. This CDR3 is CASSPSMWGGPGNTIYF. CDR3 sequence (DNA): TGTGCCAGCAGCCCTTCTATGTGGGGGGGACCCGGAAACACCATATATTTT.

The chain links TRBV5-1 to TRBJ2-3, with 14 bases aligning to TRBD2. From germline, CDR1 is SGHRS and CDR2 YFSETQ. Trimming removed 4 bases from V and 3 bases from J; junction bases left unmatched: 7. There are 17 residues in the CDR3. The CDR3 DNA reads TGCGCCAGCAGCACGGGACTAGCGGGAGTTTCAACAGATACGCAGTATTTT. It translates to CASSTGLAGVSTDTQYF.

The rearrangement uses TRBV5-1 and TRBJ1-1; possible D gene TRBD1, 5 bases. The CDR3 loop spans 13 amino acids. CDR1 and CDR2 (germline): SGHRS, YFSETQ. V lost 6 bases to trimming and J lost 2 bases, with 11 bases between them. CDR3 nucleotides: TGCGCCAGCAAAAGCAGGGAAAACACTGAAGCTTTCTTT. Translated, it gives CASKSRENTEAFF.

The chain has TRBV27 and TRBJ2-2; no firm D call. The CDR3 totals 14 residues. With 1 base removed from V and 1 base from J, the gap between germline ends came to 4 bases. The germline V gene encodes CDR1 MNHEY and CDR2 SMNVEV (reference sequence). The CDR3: CASSLLRNTGELFF. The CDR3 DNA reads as TGTGCCAGCAGTTTATTGAGGAACACCGGGGAGCTGTTTTTT.

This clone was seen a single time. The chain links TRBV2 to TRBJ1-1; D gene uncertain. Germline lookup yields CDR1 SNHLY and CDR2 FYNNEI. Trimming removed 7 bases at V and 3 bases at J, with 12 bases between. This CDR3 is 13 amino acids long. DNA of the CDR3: TGTGCCAGCATCCCCATCGGGTACACTGAAGCTTTCTTT. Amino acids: CASIPIGYTEAFF.

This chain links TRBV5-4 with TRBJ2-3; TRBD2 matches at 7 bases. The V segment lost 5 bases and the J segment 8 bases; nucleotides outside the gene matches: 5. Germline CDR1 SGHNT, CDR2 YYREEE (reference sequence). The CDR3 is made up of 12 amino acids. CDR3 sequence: CASSSREGTQYF. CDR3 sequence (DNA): TGTGCCAGCAGTTCCAGGGAGGGTACGCAGTATTTT.

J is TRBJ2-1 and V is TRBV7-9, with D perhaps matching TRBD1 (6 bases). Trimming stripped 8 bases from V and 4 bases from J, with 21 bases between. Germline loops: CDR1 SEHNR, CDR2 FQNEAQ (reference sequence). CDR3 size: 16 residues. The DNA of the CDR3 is TGTGCCAGCGAGAAACCGGGACACTTTACGTACAATGAGCAGTTCTTC. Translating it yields CASEKPGHFTYNEQFF.

The CDR3 DNA reads TGTGCCAGTACCACGAGGACAGCTAACTATGGCTACACCTTC. Translating it yields CASTTRTANYGYTF. The chain combines TRBV28 with TRBJ1-2; D perhaps matches TRBD1 (6 bases). Germline V gives CDR1 MDHEN, CDR2 SYDVKM. The CDR3 totals 14 residues. V dropped 9 bases and J dropped 0 bases, with 14 bases sitting between them.

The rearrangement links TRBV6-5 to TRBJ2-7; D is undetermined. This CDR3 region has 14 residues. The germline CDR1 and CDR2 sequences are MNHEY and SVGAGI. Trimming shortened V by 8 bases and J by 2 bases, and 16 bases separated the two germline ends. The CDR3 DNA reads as TGTGCCAGCCAGTCAGGTCCCCGACCCTACGAGCAGTACTTC. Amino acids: CASQSGPRPYEQYF.